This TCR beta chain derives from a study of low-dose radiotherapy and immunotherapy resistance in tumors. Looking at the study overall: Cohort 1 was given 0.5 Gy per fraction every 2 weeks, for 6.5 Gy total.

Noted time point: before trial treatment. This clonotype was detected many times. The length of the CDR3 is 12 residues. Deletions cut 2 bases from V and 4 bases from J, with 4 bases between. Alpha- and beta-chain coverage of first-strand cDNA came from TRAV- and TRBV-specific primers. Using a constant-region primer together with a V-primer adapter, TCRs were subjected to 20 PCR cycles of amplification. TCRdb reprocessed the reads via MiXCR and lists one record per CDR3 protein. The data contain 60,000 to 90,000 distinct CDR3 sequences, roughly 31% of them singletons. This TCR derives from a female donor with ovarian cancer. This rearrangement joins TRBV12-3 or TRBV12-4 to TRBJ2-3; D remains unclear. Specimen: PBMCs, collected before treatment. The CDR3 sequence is CASSLLSDTQYF. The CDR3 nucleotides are TGTGCCAGCAGTTTATTGTCAGATACGCAGTATTTT.